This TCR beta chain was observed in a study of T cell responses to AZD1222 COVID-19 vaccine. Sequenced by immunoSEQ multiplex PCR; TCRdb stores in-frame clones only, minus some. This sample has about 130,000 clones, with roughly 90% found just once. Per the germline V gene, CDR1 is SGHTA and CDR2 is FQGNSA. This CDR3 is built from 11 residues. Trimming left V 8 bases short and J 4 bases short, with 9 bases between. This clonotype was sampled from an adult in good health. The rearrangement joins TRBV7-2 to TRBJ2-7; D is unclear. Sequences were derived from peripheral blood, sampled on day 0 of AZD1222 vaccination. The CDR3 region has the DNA TGTGCCAGCGCGGTTGGTTACGAGCAGTACTTC. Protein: CASAVGYEQYF. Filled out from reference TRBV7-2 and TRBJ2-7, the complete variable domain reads GAGVSQSPSNKVTEKGKDVELRCDPISGHTALYWYRQSLGQGLEFLIYFQGNSAPDKSGLPSDRFSAERTGGSVSTLTIQRTQQEDSAVYLCASAVGYEQYFGPGTRLTVT.